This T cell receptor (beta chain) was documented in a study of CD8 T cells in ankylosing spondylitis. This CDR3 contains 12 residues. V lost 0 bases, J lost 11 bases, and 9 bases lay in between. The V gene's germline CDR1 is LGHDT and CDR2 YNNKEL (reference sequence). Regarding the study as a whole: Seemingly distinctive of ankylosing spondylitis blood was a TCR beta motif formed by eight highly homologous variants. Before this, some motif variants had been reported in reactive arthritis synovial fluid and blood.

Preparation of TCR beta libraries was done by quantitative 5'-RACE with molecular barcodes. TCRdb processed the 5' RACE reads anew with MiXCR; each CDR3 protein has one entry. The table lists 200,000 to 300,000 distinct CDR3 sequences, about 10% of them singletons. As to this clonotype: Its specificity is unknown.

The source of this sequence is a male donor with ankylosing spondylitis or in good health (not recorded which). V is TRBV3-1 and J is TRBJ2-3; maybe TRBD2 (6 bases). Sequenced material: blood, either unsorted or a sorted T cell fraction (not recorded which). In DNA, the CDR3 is TGTGCCAGCAGCCAAGATGCGGGGAGGCAGTATTTT. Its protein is CASSQDAGRQYF.